A selection of T cell receptor beta chains follows, all from one sample in a study of blood T cell repertoires in COVID-19. Assay used: immunoSEQ multiplex PCR; TCRdb lists only in-frame clones, some missing. The sample consists of around 180,000 clones, approximately 85% of them appearing once. Sequenced sample: peripheral blood. The receptors derive from a man aged 60-69 years with acute or convalescent COVID-19. The CDR3 runs from the conserved cysteine through the conserved F or W. D genes are given only for firm matches. Size values are once, few and many counts, or a class for expanded clones, and some rows have none.

j_call,v_call,clone_size,d_call,cdr3_nt,cdr3_aa
TRBJ2-2,TRBV9,NA,NA,TGTGCCAGCAGCGTAGCGCGGGACGGACCGTCTACAGGGGAGCTGTTTTTT,CASSVARDGPSTGELFF
TRBJ1-2,TRBV5-8,NA,NA,TGTGCCAGCAGCTTGCCCGGTATCCGGTTCTATGGCTACACCTTC,CASSLPGIRFYGYTF
TRBJ1-2,TRBV5-8,NA,NA,TGTGCCAGCAGCTTGGAAGCGGGGACTAACTATGGCTACACCTTC,CASSLEAGTNYGYTF
TRBJ2-1,TRBV19,NA,NA,TGTGCCAGTAGTATAATCTCGGGGGAGCAGTTCTTC,CASSIISGEQFF
TRBJ1-2,TRBV28,NA,TRBD1,TGTGCCAGCAGTTCGGGACAGGGGGCTGGTGGCTACACCTTC,CASSSGQGAGGYTF
TRBJ1-6,TRBV19,NA,NA,TGTGCCAGTAAATCGGACACCTATTCACCCCTCCACTTT,CASKSDTYSPLHF
TRBJ2-1,TRBV5-1,NA,TRBD2,TGCGCCAGCAGCTTAGGAGCTAGCGGTCCCTACAATGAGCAGTTCTTC,CASSLGASGPYNEQFF
TRBJ1-2,TRBV5-1,NA,NA,TGCGCCAGCAGCGACGGGAGCTATGGCTACACCTTC,CASSDGSYGYTF
TRBJ1-1,TRBV27,NA,NA,TGTGCCAGCAGTTTACGAGGGTTGAGTATGAACACTGAAGCTTTCTTT,CASSLRGLSMNTEAFF
TRBJ2-5,TRBV5-1,NA,NA,TGCGCCAGCAGCCCCCAGGGGCGAGCAGCGGAGACCCAGTACTTC,CASSPQGRAAETQYF
TRBJ1-4,TRBV5-1,NA,TRBD1,TGCGCCAGCAGGGAGGGGACAGGGAATGAAAAACTGTTTTTT,CASREGTGNEKLFF
TRBJ2-6,TRBV7-2,NA,TRBD2,TGTGCCAGCAGCCCCGGGGGGGTCATGGGCTCTGGGGCCAACGTCCTGACTTTC,CASSPGGVMGSGANVLTF
TRBJ1-3,TRBV6-5,NA,TRBD1,TGTGCCAGCAGTCGTGACAGGGCCGGAAACACCATATATTTT,CASSRDRAGNTIYF
TRBJ2-3,TRBV5-1,NA,NA,TGCGCCAGCAATAGGGGGAGCACAGATACGCAGTATTTT,CASNRGSTDTQYF
TRBJ2-7,TRBV3-1/TRBV3-2,NA,TRBD1,TGTGCCAGCAGCCAAGATCCAAACAGGGGGTACGAGCAGTACTTC,CASSQDPNRGYEQYF
TRBJ1-6,TRBV30,NA,NA,TGTGCCTGGAGTGTACGTTCGGGGAGCTCCTATAATTCACCCCTCCACTTT,CAWSVRSGSSYNSPLHF
TRBJ2-2,TRBV4-2,few,TRBD2,TGTGCCAGCAGCCAAGGCGGGGGGAACACCGGGGAGCTGTTTTTT,CASSQGGGNTGELFF
TRBJ1-4,TRBV4-2,NA,NA,TGTGCCAGCAGCCGCGCATGGCGGAATGAAAAACTGTTTTTT,CASSRAWRNEKLFF
TRBJ1-1,TRBV27,few,NA,TGTGCCAGCTCCAGAGACAGCGTGAACACTGAAGCTTTCTTT,CASSRDSVNTEAFF
TRBJ2-1,TRBV5-1,NA,TRBD1,TGCGCCAGCAGCTTGGGACAGGGGTTTAGGGATGAGCAGTTCTTC,CASSLGQGFRDEQFF
TRBJ1-5,TRBV3-1/TRBV3-2,NA,TRBD1,TGTGCCAGCAGCCAAGGGACAGGGTCTAACAATCAGCCCCAGCATTTT,CASSQGTGSNNQPQHF
TRBJ2-5,TRBV7-9,NA,NA,TGTGCCAGCAGCTATCAAACAGGAATAGAGACCCAGTACTTC,CASSYQTGIETQYF
TRBJ2-6,TRBV11-2,once,NA,TGTGCCAGCAGCCTAAGGGACAAGGGCTACTCTGGGGCCAACGTCCTGACTTTC,CASSLRDKGYSGANVLTF
TRBJ2-7,TRBV6-5,NA,TRBD2,TGTGCCAGCACTACAGGACTAGGCCCCTACGAGCAGTACTTC,CASTTGLGPYEQYF
TRBJ1-2,TRBV5-4,NA,TRBD1,TGTGCCAGCAGCCGGACAGGGTTTGGCTACACCTTC,CASSRTGFGYTF
TRBJ2-7,TRBV5-4,NA,NA,TGTGCCAGCAGCTTAGGGCAGGGGACCCCCTACGAGCAGTACTTC,CASSLGQGTPYEQYF
TRBJ1-6,TRBV18,NA,TRBD1,TGTGCCAGCTCTCAGACAGGGACTAATTCACCCCTCCACTTT,CASSQTGTNSPLHF
TRBJ1-4,TRBV29-1,NA,TRBD1,TGCAGCGTTGACGGAAAGGGGACAGGGAGCGAAAAACTGTTTTTT,CSVDGKGTGSEKLFF
TRBJ2-3,TRBV28,NA,TRBD2,TGTGCCAGCAGCCCCGGACTAGCGGGATGGTCAGATACGCAGTATTTT,CASSPGLAGWSDTQYF
TRBJ1-3,TRBV2,NA,NA,TGTGCCAGCAGACTAGTAGTCGGAAACACCATATATTTT,CASRLVVGNTIYF
TRBJ1-1,TRBV6-2/TRBV6-3,NA,NA,TGTGCCAGCAGTGCCCCCTCACAGCCTAGGGGAACTGAAGCTTTCTTT,CASSAPSQPRGTEAFF
TRBJ1-1,TRBV21-1,NA,NA,TGTGCCAGCGACAAACCGGGACAGAAGAACACTGAAGCTTTCTTT,CASDKPGQKNTEAFF
TRBJ2-2,TRBV19,NA,TRBD2,TGTGCCAGTAGTATATATCCCGGGACTAGCATTGGGGAGCTGTTTTTT,CASSIYPGTSIGELFF
TRBJ1-1,TRBV7-3,NA,NA,TGTGCCAGCAGCTTAAGACCGGCAGGGATGAACACTGAAGCTTTCTTT,CASSLRPAGMNTEAFF
TRBJ2-7,TRBV19,NA,NA,TGTGCCAGTAGTATAGGGGGGCGGCTGACGAACTACGAGCAGTACTTC,CASSIGGRLTNYEQYF
TRBJ2-5,TRBV5-5,NA,TRBD2,TGTGCCAGCAGCTTGGCGATAGCGGGAGGGGGAGAGACCCAGTACTTC,CASSLAIAGGGETQYF
TRBJ2-7,TRBV5-1,NA,TRBD1,TGCGCCAGCAGCCCGAGACAGGGGGCTAGCCTGGAGCAGTACTTC,CASSPRQGASLEQYF
TRBJ1-2,TRBV28,NA,TRBD1,TGTGCCAGCAGTTCAGGGGGGTATGGCTACACCTTC,CASSSGGYGYTF
TRBJ2-1,TRBV2,NA,TRBD2,TGTGCCAGCAGTCCTAGCGGGAGGGCCGGCAATGAGCAGTTCTTC,CASSPSGRAGNEQFF
TRBJ2-7,TRBV6-5,NA,TRBD2,TGTGCCAGCAGCGCCCAGCGGGAGTCCTACGAGCAGTACTTC,CASSAQRESYEQYF
TRBJ2-3,TRBV14,NA,TRBD1,TGTGCCAGCAGCCGCTGGACAGGGGACACAGATACGCAGTATTTT,CASSRWTGDTDTQYF
TRBJ2-1,TRBV3-1/TRBV3-2,NA,NA,TGTGCCAGCAGCCAAGCCCTGAGTCCGCCCTACAATGAGCAGTTCTTC,CASSQALSPPYNEQFF
TRBJ2-5,TRBV19,NA,TRBD2,TGTGCCAGTAGTTTCTCCGGGACTAGGACCTCCGAGACCCAGTACTTC,CASSFSGTRTSETQYF
TRBJ1-6,TRBV6-5,NA,NA,TGTGCCAGCAGTCTCCAGGGGTCCGGCCTCCACTTT,CASSLQGSGLHF